These 14 T cell receptor beta chains share one sample of origin, sequenced in a study of Tregs in tolerant kidney transplant recipients. Clones were sequenced by immunoSEQ multiplex PCR, and TCRdb holds only the in-frame ones, with some missing. Recorded for this sample: 48,000 or so clones. The starting material was CD4+ T cells from blood, obtained before the transplant. The origin of the receptors is a human donor who received a combined kidney and bone marrow transplant.

Turning to this clone: The sequenced fragment ends 3 residues before the CDR3 boundary, so the rest is inferred from the germline J gene. This chain links TRBV7-9 with TRBJ2-7; the match to TRBD1 covers 11 bases. The CDR3 has 15 amino acids. Losses at the gene ends were 5 bases for V and 5 bases for J; bases not matched to a gene: 8. The germline V gene has CDR1 SEHNR and CDR2 FQNEAQ (reference sequence). This CDR3 is CASSPQDRGLHEQYF. The DNA read from the CDR3 is TGTGCCAGCAGCCCCCAGGACAGGGGGCTTCACGAG.

Concerning this clone: The CDR3 end is not reached by the read, which stops 3 residues before it; the germline J gene fills it in. The V call is TRBV30, the J call TRBJ1-1, with D unclear. Trimming shortened V by 5 bases and J by 7 bases, and 11 bases separated the two germline ends. CDR1 and CDR2 from the germline V gene are GTSNPN and SVGIG (reference sequence). CDR3 length: 11 residues. The chain's CDR3 is CAWSQSGEAFF. The CDR3 DNA, read in part, is TGTGCCTGGTCTCAGAGCGGTGAA. The variable domain in full, with the rest retrieved from reference TRBV30 and TRBJ1-1, is SQTIHQWPATLVQPVGSPLSLECTVEGTSNPNLYWYRQAAGRGLQLLFYSVGIGQISSEVPQNLSASRPQDRQFILSSKKLLLSDSGFYLCAWSQSGEAFFGQGTRLTVV.

With regard to this clone: Sequencing ends 3 residues short of the CDR3 end; the germline J gene provides the rest. V usage is TRBV4-2 and J usage is TRBJ2-7; TRBD1 agrees at 9 bases. Trimming took 4 bases from V and 6 from J; bases not matched to a gene: 7. Germline V gives CDR1 LGHNA, CDR2 YNFKEQ. CDR3 size: 14 residues. The CDR3 sequence is CASSPGQGAFEQYF. CDR3 bases read: TGTGCCAGCAGCCCGGGACAGGGTGCTTTCGAG.

As for this clone: From the germline J gene comes the end of the CDR3, since the read stops 3 residues before it. This chain joins TRBV28 and TRBJ2-7; tentative D call: TRBD1 (5 bases). V shed 7 bases and J shed 0 bases, with 16 bases lying between them. This CDR3 is built from 15 residues. Germline values: CDR1 MDHEN, CDR2 SYDVKM. The CDR3 sequence: CASTLKAGPSYEQYF. The CDR3 DNA, read in part, is TGTGCCAGCACCCTCAAGGCAGGGCCCTCCTACGAG.

A remark on this clone: The read gets to within 3 residues of the CDR3 end, and the germline J gene fills in the rest. The chain has TRBV19 and TRBJ2-3, with 9 positions matching TRBD1. V lost 6 bases, J lost 4 bases, and 8 bases stayed unmatched. This CDR3 region has 15 residues. Germline CDR1 is LNHDA and CDR2 is SQIVND (reference sequence). CDR3 bases read: TGTGCCAGTAGCCTACAGGGGGCGAAGCCAGATACG. This translates into CASSLQGAKPDT. The full CDR3 is CASSLQGAKPDTQYF.

The CDR3 here is CASSRGLDNEQFF. CDR3 bases read: TGTGCCAGCAGCCGGGGACTAGACAATGAG. The rearrangement joins TRBV7-6 to TRBJ2-1, with 8 positions matching TRBD2. The read falls 3 residues short of the CDR3 end, and the missing part is taken from the germline J gene. J was trimmed by 5 bases and V by 5 bases; bases with no gene match: 2. Per the germline V gene, CDR1 is SGHVS and CDR2 is FNYEAQ. There are 13 residues in the CDR3.

The CDR3 protein is CATSRDLASGSYEQYF. The covered CDR3 bases are TGTGCCACCAGCAGAGATCTGGCTAGCGGATCCTACGAG. This chain links TRBV15 with TRBJ2-7, with 7 positions matching TRBD2. The CDR3 end lies 3 residues beyond the end of the read and is filled in from the germline J gene. The length of the CDR3 is 16 residues. J lost 1 base, V lost 0 bases, and 6 bases had no gene match. Germline CDR1 and CDR2: LNHNV and YYDKDF (reference sequence).

Note on this clone: The missing CDR3 end, 3 residues past where the read stops, is filled in from the germline J gene. This rearrangement joins TRBV30 to TRBJ2-1; 9 positions match TRBD2. CDR3 length equals 15 residues. CDR1 GTSNPN and CDR2 SVGIG come from the germline V gene (reference sequence). Trimming at V came to 4 bases and at J to 4 bases, leaving 8 bases not matched to a gene. Partial CDR3 DNA: TGTGCCTGGATCGGCCAGGGACTAGCTTACAATGAG. Protein product: CAWIGQGLAYNE. The entire CDR3 sequence reads CAWIGQGLAYNEQFF.

A word on this clone: The read finishes 3 residues shy of the CDR3 end, and the germline J gene is used to complete it. The genes are TRBV19 and TRBJ2-1; TRBD1 is a possible D gene (5 bases). V was pared by 3 bases and J by 2 bases, with 8 bases between. Germline V gives CDR1 LNHDA, CDR2 SQIVND (reference sequence). The CDR3 consists of 14 residues. CDR3 sequence: CASSMGQAYNEQFF. Incomplete CDR3 DNA: TGTGCCAGTAGTATGGGGCAGGCCTACAATGAG.

On this clone itself: Read coverage stops 3 residues before the CDR3 terminus; the germline J gene supplies the remainder. The rearrangement joins TRBV19 to TRBJ1-5; no reliable D call. V dropped 5 bases and J dropped 3 bases, with 5 bases sitting between them. Germline V gives CDR1 LNHDA, CDR2 SQIVND (reference sequence). The CDR3 is made up of 12 amino acids. The CDR3 spells CASSPFNQPQHF. The part of the CDR3 DNA that was read is TGTGCCAGTAGTCCGTTCAATCAGCCC.

Points on this clone: The read ends 3 residues shy of where the CDR3 ends; the end is completed using the germline J gene. The chain employs TRBV30 and TRBJ2-2; perhaps TRBD1 as D (5 bases). The CDR3 is made up of 13 amino acids. Deletions cut 2 bases from V and 7 bases from J, with 11 bases between. Germline V gene sequence: CDR1 GTSNPN, CDR2 SVGIG (reference sequence). CDR3 amino acids: CAWSFQGFGELFF. The sequenced CDR3 bases are TGTGCCTGGAGTTTCCAGGGTTTCGGGGAG.

Points on this clone: The read finishes 3 residues shy of the CDR3 end, and the germline J gene is used to complete it. The chain uses TRBV20-1 and TRBJ1-5; 7 bases agree with TRBD1. With 6 bases clipped from V and 2 bases from J, the junction kept 19 bases outside the gene matches. CDR1 is DFQATT, CDR2 SNEGSKA, per germline (reference sequence). The CDR3 consists of 18 residues. Incomplete CDR3 DNA: TGCAGTGCCAATCCCCAGGGGGGAGGGCGGGGGGGCAATCAGCCC. Protein product: CSANPQGGGRGGNQP. The entire CDR3 protein reads CSANPQGGGRGGNQPQHF.

Remarks on this clone: The CDR3 end is not reached by the read, which stops 3 residues before it; the germline J gene fills it in. The V and J genes are TRBV30 and TRBJ2-5; 9 nucleotides line up with TRBD2. The V gene's germline CDR1 is GTSNPN and CDR2 SVGIG (reference sequence). Unmatched junction bases numbered 5, after V lost 0 bases and J lost 0 bases. The CDR3 spans 16 residues. The part of the CDR3 DNA that was read is TGTGCCTGGAGTGTTGGGACTAGCTTGTACCAAGAGACC. Encoded protein: CAWSVGTSLYQET. The entire CDR3 sequence reads CAWSVGTSLYQETQYF.

In regard to this clone: The read terminates 3 residues ahead of where the CDR3 ends, so the germline J gene completes it. The chain recombines TRBV20-1 with TRBJ1-2; 7 nucleotides line up with TRBD1. This CDR3 has 13 residues. Per germline, CDR1 DFQATT and CDR2 SNEGSKA (reference sequence). The V and J ends lost 4 bases and 3 bases, in that order; junction bases with no gene match: 5. The CDR3 loop is CSANKGADYGYTF. CDR3 DNA (partial): TGCAGTGCTAACAAGGGGGCTGACTATGGC.